This entry lists 27 T cell receptor beta chains sequenced from one sample in a study of Ad26.COV2.S vaccination and SARS-CoV-2 variants (dated by TCRdb to the early 2020s). The library was generated by the immunoSEQ multiplex PCR assay. The clones in this table, taken by TCRdb from immuneACCESS, are in-frame only. Not every clone is retained; where verified, under half of the shortfall comes from an unresolved V gene, and the cause of the rest is unknown. Present in this sample are 300,000 to 400,000 clones, more than 75% of which were seen just once. 2.5% to 3.5% of the sample is taken by the ten largest. The sample's treatment or condition label is to be understood as: roughly 18 received Ad26.COV2.S at low or high dose, single or two shots; about 5 received placebo; per-sample allocation not given. For vaccine and placebo recipients, repertoires were sequenced using samples collected on day 63 after the first injection.

This specimen was peripheral blood, taken in a trial of Ad26.COV2.S vaccine versus placebo. Source of these receptors: a person aged 18-60 years who received the Ad26.COV2.S COVID-19 vaccine or a placebo.

Points on this clone: The DNA is left out, because the CDR3 cannot be placed on it with certainty; the CDR3 is given as TCRdb lists it. V usage is TRBV21-1 and J usage is TRBJ1-4; the table assigns TRBD1, which was not confirmed against the DNA. TRBV21-1 is labeled a pseudogene. Termini included, the CDR3 measures 17 amino acids. CDR3: CASSKVAWGTGDEKLFF.

The count of this clone is one. This chain uses TRBV7-6 with TRBJ2-6, with TRBD1 identical over 10 bases. The germline CDR1 and CDR2 sequences are SGHVS and FNYEAQ. The CDR3 is made up of 18 amino acids. The J segment lost 0 bases and the V segment lost 5 bases, leaving 7 bases of the junction unmatched. In DNA form, the CDR3 reads TGTGCCAGCAGCGGATGGGACAGGGGATTCTCTGGGGCCAACGTCCTGACTTTC. Amino acid sequence: CASSGWDRGFSGANVLTF.

The J gene is TRBJ1-2, the V gene TRBV9; 8 positions agree with TRBD1. Germline CDR1 reads SGDLS; CDR2 reads YYNGEE. Germline trimming cut 1 base from V and 1 base from J; bases unmatched to any gene: 3. The CDR3 spans 15 residues. CDR3: CASSVQDRVNYGYTF. The CDR3 bases are TGTGCCAGCAGCGTACAGGACAGGGTTAACTATGGCTACACCTTC.

The genes are TRBV20-1 and TRBJ2-2, with D unresolved. The V gene lost 3 bases and the J gene lost 5 bases, with 10 bases spanning the gap. CDR3 length equals 13 residues. Germline V gene sequence: CDR1 DFQATT, CDR2 SNEGSKA (reference sequence). CDR3 residues: CSASSGWTGELFF. The DNA of the CDR3 is TGCAGTGCTAGTAGTGGCTGGACCGGGGAGCTGTTTTTT.

This chain joins TRBV7-9 and TRBJ2-3; TRBD2 might be the D (6 bases). Per germline, CDR1 SEHNR and CDR2 FQNEAQ (reference sequence). V gave up 0 bases and J gave up 4 bases, with 8 bases separating them. The length of the CDR3 is 14 residues. The CDR3 DNA reads TGTGCCAGCAGCTTAGCGGGGAGGTCAGATACGCAGTATTTT. Its protein is CASSLAGRSDTQYF.

There are many counts of this clone. The same CDR3 is also encoded by other DNA sequences in this sample. The V gene is TRBV24-1, the J gene TRBJ2-7, with 9 bases aligning to TRBD2. CDR1 KGHDR and CDR2 SFDVKD come from the germline V gene. The length of the CDR3 is 14 residues. V was clipped by 2 bases and J by 4 bases; unmatched bases: 2. The CDR3 region has the DNA TGTGCCACCAGTGATTCGGGACTAGCTTACGAGCAGTACTTC. It codes for CATSDSGLAYEQYF.

V and J are TRBV5-4 and TRBJ2-5; no definite D call. The CDR3 is 13 amino acids. The V end was cut by 3 bases, the J end by 4 bases, with 10 bases between. Germline CDR1 is SGHNT and CDR2 is YYREEE (reference sequence). The CDR3 DNA is TGTGCCAGCAGCTACGGCGGTCTAGAGACCCAGTACTTC. Encoded protein: CASSYGGLETQYF.

The chain links TRBV19 to TRBJ1-5; D is unclear. The CDR3 has 16 amino acids. CDR1 LNHDA and CDR2 SQIVND come from the germline V gene (reference sequence). The germline V and J ends were trimmed by 5 bases and 7 bases, with 21 bases remaining between them. CDR3 residues: CASSPRRAAGVQPQHF. In nucleotides, the CDR3 is TGTGCCAGTAGTCCCCGGAGGGCCGCTGGGGTGCAGCCCCAGCATTTT. Combining the CDR3 with reference TRBV19 and TRBJ1-5 gives the whole variable domain DGGITQSPKYLFRKEGQNVTLSCEQNLNHDAMYWYRQDPGQGLRLIYYSQIVNDFQKGDIAEGYSVSREKKESFPLTVTSAQKNPTAFYLCASSPRRAAGVQPQHFGDGTRLSIL.

The V and J genes are TRBV5-6 and TRBJ1-6; no clear D gene. V was clipped by 5 bases and J by 8 bases, with 20 bases between them. Germline CDR1 reads SGHDT; CDR2 reads YYEEEE. This CDR3 region has 16 residues. The CDR3 loop is CASSSDVYLTDSPLHF. CDR3 in DNA: TGTGCCAGCAGTTCGGACGTCTACCTAACGGATTCACCCCTCCACTTT.

The rearrangement links TRBV6-2 or TRBV6-3 to TRBJ2-3, with D unresolved. The CDR3 is made up of 12 amino acids. Trimming shortened V by 4 bases and J by 5 bases, and 7 bases separated the two germline ends. Germline V gives CDR1 MNHEY, CDR2 SVGEGT. CDR3 region: CASSSLQDTQYF. The CDR3 DNA is TGTGCCAGCAGTTCTCTACAAGATACGCAGTATTTT.

The chain has TRBV4-3 and TRBJ2-2, with D perhaps matching TRBD2 (6 bases). V was clipped by 4 bases and J by 4 bases, with 16 bases between them. The germline gives CDR1 LGHNA, CDR2 YSLEER. The CDR3 runs 16 residues. In DNA, the CDR3 is TGCGCCAGCAGCCGAGGCGGAGGGTGGGGCACCGGGGAGCTGTTTTTT. Protein product: CASSRGGGWGTGELFF.

CDR3 loop: CASSETTRAQYF. The CDR3 bases are TGTGCCAGCAGCGAGACGACCCGTGCGCAGTATTTT. The V gene is TRBV12-3 or TRBV12-4, the J gene TRBJ2-3; no reliable D call. V lost 6 bases, J lost 10 bases, and 14 bases lay in between. The CDR3 length is 12 residues.

The chain links TRBV5-4 to TRBJ2-5, with 10 positions matching TRBD2. After removal of 0 bases from V and 0 bases from J, the junction contained 2 bases not matched to a gene. Per germline, CDR1 SGHNT and CDR2 YYREEE (reference sequence). This CDR3 is 16 amino acids long. The CDR3 DNA reads as TGTGCCAGCAGCTTGGAGACTAGCGGGTACCAAGAGACCCAGTACTTC. Its protein product is CASSLETSGYQETQYF.

The CDR3 here is CASTDSPSTDTQYF. The CDR3 nucleotides read TGTGCCAGCACCGACAGCCCTAGCACAGATACGCAGTATTTT. V and J are TRBV6-5 and TRBJ2-3; D is perhaps TRBD1 (5 bases). This CDR3 has 14 amino acids. Per germline, CDR1 MNHEY and CDR2 SVGAGI. The ends were cut back, 7 bases at V and 0 bases at J, with 11 bases in the middle.

This clone was detected a few times. This sequence joins TRBV3-1 (or the pseudogene TRBV3-2) and TRBJ1-1; D is unclear. Trimming cost V 3 bases and J 1 base, with 6 bases left between them. CDR1 LGHDT and CDR2 YNNKEL come from the germline V gene (reference sequence). The CDR3 is 13 amino acids. CDR3 nucleotide sequence: TGTGCCAGCAGCCAGGGGAAGAACACTGAAGCTTTCTTT. It yields the protein CASSQGKNTEAFF.

V usage is TRBV25-1 and J usage is TRBJ2-4; 12 bases map to TRBD1. The CDR3 is 16 amino acids. The V and J ends lost 3 bases and 3 bases, in that order; junction bases with no gene match: 3. Germline assignment: CDR1 MGHDK and CDR2 SYGVNS. CDR3 region: CASSEWDRGLKNIQYF. The CDR3 nucleotides are TGTGCCAGCAGTGAGTGGGACAGGGGGCTCAAAAACATTCAGTACTTC.

The chain links TRBV13 to TRBJ1-2, with no clear D. In germline, CDR1 is PRHDT, CDR2 FYEKMQ (reference sequence). The V end lost 3 bases, the J end lost 2 bases, and 13 bases lay between the germline ends. The CDR3 runs 15 residues. CDR3 in DNA: TGTGCCAGCAGCTTTATTGGGGTATCGAACTATGGCTACACCTTC. It codes for CASSFIGVSNYGYTF.

The chain is built from TRBV5-1 and TRBJ2-7, with D possibly matching TRBD1 (5 bases). Per germline, CDR1 SGHRS and CDR2 YFSETQ. The CDR3 length is 12 residues. Trimming pared 0 bases from V and 5 bases from J, leaving 6 bases between. CDR3 DNA sequence: TGCGCCAGCAGCTTGGGACAGCACGAGCAGTACTTC. Protein sequence: CASSLGQHEQYF.

The chain is built from TRBV3-1 (or the pseudogene TRBV3-2) and TRBJ2-5, with 10 positions matching TRBD1. The trim removed 6 bases at V and 5 bases at J, leaving 12 bases unmatched. This CDR3 is 16 amino acids long. Per germline, CDR1 LGHDT and CDR2 YNNKEL (reference sequence). The CDR3 bases are TGTGCCAGCAGACCCTACAGGACAGGGGGGTGGGAGACCCAGTACTTC. Translation: CASRPYRTGGWETQYF.

The chain recombines TRBV12-3 or TRBV12-4 with TRBJ1-2; the match to TRBD1 covers 8 bases. The CDR3 is 13 amino acids. The V and J ends lost 0 bases and 7 bases, in that order; junction bases with no gene match: 1. The CDR3 protein is CASSLATGGGYTF. CDR3 DNA sequence: TGTGCCAGCAGTTTAGCTACAGGGGGTGGCTACACCTTC.

On this clone: This sample also contains other DNA sequences that code for the same CDR3. This CDR3 reads CASSLGRNTEAFF. The CDR3 bases are TGTGCCAGCAGCTTAGGGAGAAACACTGAAGCTTTCTTT. V gene TRBV7-2 combines with J gene TRBJ1-1; D ambiguous. V dropped 1 base and J dropped 2 bases, with 5 bases sitting between them. The germline V gene encodes CDR1 SGHTA and CDR2 FQGNSA. The CDR3 loop spans 13 amino acids.

DNA for the CDR3: TGTGCCAGCAGTTTATCGGACTTCACAGATACGCAGTATTTT. This sequence encodes CASSLSDFTDTQYF. V usage is TRBV27 and J usage is TRBJ2-3; the D gene is possibly TRBD2 (5 bases). Germline V gene sequence: CDR1 MNHEY, CDR2 SMNVEV (reference sequence). V was trimmed by 0 bases and J by 2 bases, leaving 6 bases between them. The CDR3 is made up of 14 amino acids.

The rearrangement links TRBV5-5 to TRBJ2-5, with no clear D. The CDR3 loop spans 15 amino acids. Trimming stripped 0 bases from V and 2 bases from J, with 11 bases between. The germline V gene has CDR1 SGHKS and CDR2 YYEKEE (reference sequence). Here the CDR3 reads CASSLGPGTQETQYF. The CDR3 region has the DNA TGTGCCAGCAGCTTGGGGCCAGGAACTCAAGAGACCCAGTACTTC. The variable domain in full, completed from reference TRBV5-5 and TRBJ2-5, reads DAGVTQSPTHLIKTRGQQVTLRCSPISGHKSVSWYQQVLGQGPQFIFQYYEKEERGRGNFPDRFSARQFPNYSSELNVNALLLGDSALYLCASSLGPGTQETQYFGPGTRLLVL.

Many counts were recorded for this clone. The chain links TRBV5-1 to TRBJ2-2; 7 nucleotides agree with TRBD2. The CDR3 runs 17 residues. Per germline, CDR1 SGHRS and CDR2 YFSETQ. After removal of 4 bases from V and 2 bases from J, the junction contained 11 bases not matched to a gene. The CDR3, as DNA: TGCGCCAGCAGCACCTTACCCGGAGCGGGAAACACCGGGGAGCTGTTTTTT. Translated, it gives CASSTLPGAGNTGELFF.

V usage is TRBV24-1 and J usage is TRBJ1-5; D is perhaps TRBD1 (5 bases). Germline V gives CDR1 KGHDR, CDR2 SFDVKD. The CDR3 spans 16 residues. The V and J ends lost 7 bases and 3 bases respectively, with 18 bases between them. The CDR3 protein is CATSGEGHWVNQPQHF. In nucleotides, the CDR3 is TGTGCCACCAGCGGGGAGGGGCACTGGGTCAATCAGCCCCAGCATTTT.

This sequence joins TRBV30 and TRBJ1-4, with a possible D match to TRBD1 (6 bases). The CDR3 sequence is 14 residues long. Trimming took 7 bases from V and 8 from J, leaving 20 bases between them. Germline CDR1 reads GTSNPN; CDR2 reads SVGIG (reference sequence). CDR3 DNA: TGTGCCTCACGAGAAACAGGGAGAGACGAAAAACTGTTTTTT. Amino acids: CASRETGRDEKLFF.

The chain combines TRBV7-9 with TRBJ2-7; D is uncertain. The CDR3 has 13 amino acids. V was shortened by 7 bases and J by 0 bases, with 10 bases between the two germline ends. Germline values: CDR1 SEHNR, CDR2 FQNEAQ (reference sequence). CDR3: CASMATPSYEQYF. As DNA, the CDR3 is TGTGCCAGCATGGCGACGCCCTCCTACGAGCAGTACTTC.